The clone carrying this T cell receptor (beta chain) came up many times. These data are taken from a study of T cells after posttransplantation cyclophosphamide. Measured with immunoSEQ multiplex PCR; TCRdb has only the in-frame clones, and not every one. The sample offers roughly 26,000 clones and no singletons, the top ten holding approximately 1.5%. This TCR was sampled from a man aged 50 or older in good health, CMV-negative, and a related stem cell transplant donor. The sample was PBMCs.

CDR3 sequence (DNA): TGTGCCAGCAGATCACTAGCGGGAGGGCCTAACGAGCAGTACTTC. It translates to CASRSLAGGPNEQYF. The chain combines TRBV28 with TRBJ2-7, with 13 positions matching TRBD2. The length of the CDR3 is 15 residues. The V gene end was trimmed by 6 bases and the J gene end by 5 bases; junction bases not matched to a gene: 7. Germline CDR1 is MDHEN and CDR2 is SYDVKM.